This T cell receptor beta chain derives from a study of response to subunit inactivated influenza vaccine. There are many counts of this clonotype. The antigen remains undetermined. Study-wide points: With each seasonal influenza vaccination, the authors suggested, few new T cells are recruited.

Trimming removed 5 bases at V and 6 bases at J, with 14 bases between. The CDR3 runs 14 residues. Germline V CDR1 and CDR2: SEHNR, FQNEAQ (reference sequence). TCRdb reprocessed the RT-PCR reads with MiXCR, giving one entry per CDR3 protein. The sample comprises a few hundred thousand distinct CDR3 sequences, around 9.9% of which are singletons, and 9.5% to 15% rests with the top ten. The source material was PBMCs from blood, sampled around seven weeks after vaccination. The sequence came from a man aged 50 to 60 who received an inactivated influenza vaccine. The chain uses TRBV7-9 and TRBJ2-1, with D uncertain. The chain's CDR3 is CASSPSGASNEQFF. For the CDR3, the DNA is TGTGCCAGCAGCCCTTCAGGTGCTTCCAATGAGCAGTTCTTC.